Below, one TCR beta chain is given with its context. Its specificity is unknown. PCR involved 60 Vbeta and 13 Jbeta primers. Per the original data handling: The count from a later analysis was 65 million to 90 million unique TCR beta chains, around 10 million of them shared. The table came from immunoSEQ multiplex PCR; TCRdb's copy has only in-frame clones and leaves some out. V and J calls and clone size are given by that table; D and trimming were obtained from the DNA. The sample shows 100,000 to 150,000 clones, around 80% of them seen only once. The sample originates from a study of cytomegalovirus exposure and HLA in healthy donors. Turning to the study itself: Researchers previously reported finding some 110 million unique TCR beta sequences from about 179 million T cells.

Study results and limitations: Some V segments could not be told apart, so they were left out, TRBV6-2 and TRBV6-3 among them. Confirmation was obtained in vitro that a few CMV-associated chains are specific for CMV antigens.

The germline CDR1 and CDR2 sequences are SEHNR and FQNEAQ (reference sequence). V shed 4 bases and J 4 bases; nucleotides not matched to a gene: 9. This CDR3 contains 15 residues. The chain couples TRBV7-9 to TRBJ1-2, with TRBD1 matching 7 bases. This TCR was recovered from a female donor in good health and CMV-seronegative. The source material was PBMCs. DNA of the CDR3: TGTGCCAGCAGCTCTGAGGGACAGAACACCTATGGCTACACCTTC. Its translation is CASSSEGQNTYGYTF.